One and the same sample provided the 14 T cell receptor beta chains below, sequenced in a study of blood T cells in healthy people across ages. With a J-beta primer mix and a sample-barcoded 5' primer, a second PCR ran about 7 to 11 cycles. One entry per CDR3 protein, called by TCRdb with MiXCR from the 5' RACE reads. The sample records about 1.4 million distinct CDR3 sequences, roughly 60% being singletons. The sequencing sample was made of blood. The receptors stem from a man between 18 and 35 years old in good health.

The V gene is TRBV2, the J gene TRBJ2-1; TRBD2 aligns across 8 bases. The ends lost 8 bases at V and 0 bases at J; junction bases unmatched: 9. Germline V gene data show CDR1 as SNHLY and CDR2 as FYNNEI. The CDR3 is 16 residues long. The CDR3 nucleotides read TGTGCCAGCTATAGTAGCGGGGCAAGCTCCTACAATGAGCAGTTCTTC. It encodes CASYSSGASSYNEQFF.

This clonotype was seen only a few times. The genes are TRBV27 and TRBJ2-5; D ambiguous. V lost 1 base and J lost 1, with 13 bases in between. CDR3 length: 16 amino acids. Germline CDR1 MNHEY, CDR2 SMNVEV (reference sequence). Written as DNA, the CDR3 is TGTGCCAGCAGTTTATTTTACGCCAAGAGCCAAGAGACCCAGTACTTC. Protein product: CASSLFYAKSQETQYF.

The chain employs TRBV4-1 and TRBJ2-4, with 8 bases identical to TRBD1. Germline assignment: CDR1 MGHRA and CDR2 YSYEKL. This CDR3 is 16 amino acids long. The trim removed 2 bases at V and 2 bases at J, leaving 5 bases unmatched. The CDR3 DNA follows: TGCGCCAGCAGCCAATACGGACAGGGACCCAAAAACATTCAGTACTTC. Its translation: CASSQYGQGPKNIQYF.

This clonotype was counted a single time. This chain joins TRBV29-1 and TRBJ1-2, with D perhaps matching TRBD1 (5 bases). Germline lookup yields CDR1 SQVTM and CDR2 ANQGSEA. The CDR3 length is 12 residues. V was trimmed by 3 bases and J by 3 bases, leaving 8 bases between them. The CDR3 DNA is TGCAGCGTTGAGGTAGGGGACTATGGCTACACCTTC. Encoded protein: CSVEVGDYGYTF. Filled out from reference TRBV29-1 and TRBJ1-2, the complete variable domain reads SAVISQKPSRDICQRGTSLTIQCQVDSQVTMMFWYRQQPGQSLTLIATANQGSEATYESGFVIDKFPISRPNLTFSTLTVSNMSPEDSSIYLCSVEVGDYGYTFGSGTRLTVV.

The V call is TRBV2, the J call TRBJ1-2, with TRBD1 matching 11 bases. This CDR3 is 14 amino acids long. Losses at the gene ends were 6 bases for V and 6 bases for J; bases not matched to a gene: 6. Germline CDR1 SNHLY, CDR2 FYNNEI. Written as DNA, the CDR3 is TGTGCCAGCAGGGACAGGGGGCGGTCGGATGGCTACACCTTC. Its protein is CASRDRGRSDGYTF.

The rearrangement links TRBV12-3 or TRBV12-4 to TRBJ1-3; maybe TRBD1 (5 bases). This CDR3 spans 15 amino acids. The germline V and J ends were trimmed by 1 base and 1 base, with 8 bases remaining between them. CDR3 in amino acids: CASSLGDASGNTIYF. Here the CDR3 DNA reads TGTGCCAGCAGTTTAGGGGACGCATCTGGAAACACCATATATTTT.

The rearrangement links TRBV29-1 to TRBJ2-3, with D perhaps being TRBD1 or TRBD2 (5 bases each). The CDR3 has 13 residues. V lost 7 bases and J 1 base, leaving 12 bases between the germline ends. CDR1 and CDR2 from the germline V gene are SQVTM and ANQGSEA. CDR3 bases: TGCAGCGGCCAGGGACGTGGCACAGATACGCAGTATTTT. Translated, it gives CSGQGRGTDTQYF.

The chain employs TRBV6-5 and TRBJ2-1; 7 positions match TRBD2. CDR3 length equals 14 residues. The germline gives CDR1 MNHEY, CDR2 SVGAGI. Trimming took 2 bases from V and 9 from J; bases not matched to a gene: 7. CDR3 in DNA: TGTGCCAGCAGTTACAACAGCGGGGTGGGTGAGCAGTTCTTC. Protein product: CASSYNSGVGEQFF.

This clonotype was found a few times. The CDR3 DNA reads TGCGCCAGCAGCCCCACGCCTGGGACGGCGCCGAACAATGAGCAGTTCTTC. Translated, it gives CASSPTPGTAPNNEQFF. This chain uses TRBV4-3 with TRBJ2-1, with D perhaps being TRBD1 or TRBD2 (5 bases each). V lost 4 bases, J lost 5 bases, and 21 bases lay in between. This CDR3 comprises 17 residues. The germline gives CDR1 LGHNA, CDR2 YSLEER.

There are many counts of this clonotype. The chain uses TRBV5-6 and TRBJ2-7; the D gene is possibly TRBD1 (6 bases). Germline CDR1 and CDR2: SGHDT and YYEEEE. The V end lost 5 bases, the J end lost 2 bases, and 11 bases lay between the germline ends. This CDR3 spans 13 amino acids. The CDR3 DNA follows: TGTGCCAGCAGTCTGACAGGCCCCTACGAGCAGTACTTC. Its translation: CASSLTGPYEQYF.

DNA for the CDR3: TGTGCCAGCAGTTCCGGTGGTAACCAAGAGACCCAGTACTTC. Translated, it gives CASSSGGNQETQYF. The chain recombines TRBV6-5 with TRBJ2-5; D is uncertain. Germline values: CDR1 MNHEY, CDR2 SVGAGI. This CDR3 comprises 14 residues. V was clipped by 4 bases and J by 0 bases, with 9 bases between them.

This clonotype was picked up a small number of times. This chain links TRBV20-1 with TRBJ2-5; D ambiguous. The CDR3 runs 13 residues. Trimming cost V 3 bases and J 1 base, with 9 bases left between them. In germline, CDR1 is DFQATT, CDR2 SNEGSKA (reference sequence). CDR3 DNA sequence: TGCAGTGCTAGTATGCAGGTCCAAGAGACCCAGTACTTC. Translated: CSASMQVQETQYF.

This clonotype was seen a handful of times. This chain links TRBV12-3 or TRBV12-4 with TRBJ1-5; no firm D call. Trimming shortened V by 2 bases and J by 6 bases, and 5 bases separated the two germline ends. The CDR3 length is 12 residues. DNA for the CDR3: TGTGCCAGCAGTTTACCGGGTCAGCCCCAGCATTTT. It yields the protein CASSLPGQPQHF.

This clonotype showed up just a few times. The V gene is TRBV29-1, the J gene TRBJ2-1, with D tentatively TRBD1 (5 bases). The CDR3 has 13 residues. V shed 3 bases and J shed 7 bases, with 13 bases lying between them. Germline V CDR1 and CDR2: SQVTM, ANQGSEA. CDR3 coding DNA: TGCAGCGTTGAGTCAGGGTTATCGAATGAGCAGTTCTTC. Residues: CSVESGLSNEQFF.